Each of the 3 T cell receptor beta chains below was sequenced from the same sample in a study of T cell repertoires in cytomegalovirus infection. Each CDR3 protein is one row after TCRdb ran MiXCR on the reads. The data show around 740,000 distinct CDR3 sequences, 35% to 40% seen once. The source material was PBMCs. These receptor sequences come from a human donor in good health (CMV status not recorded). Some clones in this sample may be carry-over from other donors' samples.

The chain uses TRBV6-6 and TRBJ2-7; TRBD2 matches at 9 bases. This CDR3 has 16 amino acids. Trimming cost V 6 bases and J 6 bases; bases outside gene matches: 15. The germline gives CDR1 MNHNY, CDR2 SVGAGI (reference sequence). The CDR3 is CASRGGGSGRTSEQYF. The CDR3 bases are TGTGCCAGCAGGGGGGGCGGGAGCGGGAGGACTAGCGAGCAGTACTTC.

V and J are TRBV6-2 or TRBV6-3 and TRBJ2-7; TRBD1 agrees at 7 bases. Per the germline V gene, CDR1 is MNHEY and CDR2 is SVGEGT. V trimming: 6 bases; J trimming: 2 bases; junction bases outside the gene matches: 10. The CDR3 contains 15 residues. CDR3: CASSSRLGTAYEQYF. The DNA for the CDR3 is TGTGCCAGCAGCTCCCGGCTGGGGACAGCCTACGAGCAGTACTTC.

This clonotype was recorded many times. CDR3 DNA sequence: TGTGCCAGCAGCTCCGCCTCCCGGGTCGAGCAGTACTTC. Amino acid sequence: CASSSASRVEQYF. The rearrangement joins TRBV7-2 to TRBJ2-7; D remains ambiguous. Germline CDR1 SGHTA, CDR2 FQGNSA. The V end was cut by 4 bases, the J end by 6 bases, with 13 bases between. CDR3 length: 13 residues.